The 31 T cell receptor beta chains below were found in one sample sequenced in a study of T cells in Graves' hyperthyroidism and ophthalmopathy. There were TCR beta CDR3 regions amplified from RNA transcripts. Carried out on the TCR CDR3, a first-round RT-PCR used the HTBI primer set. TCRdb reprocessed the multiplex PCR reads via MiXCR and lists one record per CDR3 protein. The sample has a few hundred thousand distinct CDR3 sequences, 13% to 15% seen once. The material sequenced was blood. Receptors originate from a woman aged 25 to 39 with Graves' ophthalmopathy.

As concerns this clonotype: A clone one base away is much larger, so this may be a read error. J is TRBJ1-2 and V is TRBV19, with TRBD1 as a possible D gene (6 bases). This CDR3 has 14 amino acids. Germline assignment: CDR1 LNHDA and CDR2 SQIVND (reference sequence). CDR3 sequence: CASRNRARNYGYIF. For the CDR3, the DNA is TGTGCCAGTAGGAACAGGGCGCGGAACTATGGCTACATCTTC.

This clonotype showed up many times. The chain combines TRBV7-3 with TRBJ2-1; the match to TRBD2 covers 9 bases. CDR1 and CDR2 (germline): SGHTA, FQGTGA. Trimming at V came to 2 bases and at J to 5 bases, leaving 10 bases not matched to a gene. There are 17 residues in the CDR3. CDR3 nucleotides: TGTGCCAGCAGCTTACAGGGGGGGGGGACTAGCCACAATGAGCAGTTCTTC. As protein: CASSLQGGGTSHNEQFF.

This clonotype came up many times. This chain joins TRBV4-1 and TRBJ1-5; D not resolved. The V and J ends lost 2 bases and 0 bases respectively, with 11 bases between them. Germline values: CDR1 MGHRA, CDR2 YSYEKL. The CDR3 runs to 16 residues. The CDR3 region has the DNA TGCGCCAGCAGCCAACTTGGGGAGTATAGCAATCAGCCCCAGCATTTT. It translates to CASSQLGEYSNQPQHF.

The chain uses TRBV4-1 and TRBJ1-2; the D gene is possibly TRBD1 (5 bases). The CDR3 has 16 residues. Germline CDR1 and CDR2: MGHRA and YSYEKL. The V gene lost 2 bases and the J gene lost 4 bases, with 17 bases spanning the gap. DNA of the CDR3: TGCGCCAGCAGCCAACTCGAACACAGGAGTAGCTATGGCTACACCTTC. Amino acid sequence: CASSQLEHRSSYGYTF.

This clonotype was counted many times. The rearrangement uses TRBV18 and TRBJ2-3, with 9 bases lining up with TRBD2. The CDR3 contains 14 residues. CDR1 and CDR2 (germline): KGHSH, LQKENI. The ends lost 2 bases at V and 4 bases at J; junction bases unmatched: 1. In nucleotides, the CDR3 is TGTGCCAGCTCACCAGGACTAGCGTCAGATACGCAGTATTTT. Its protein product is CASSPGLASDTQYF.

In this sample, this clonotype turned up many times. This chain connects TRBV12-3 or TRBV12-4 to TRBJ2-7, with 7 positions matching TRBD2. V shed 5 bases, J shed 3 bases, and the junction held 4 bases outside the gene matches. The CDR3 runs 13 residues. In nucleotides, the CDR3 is TGTGCCAGCAGTCGGGGGGTACGCTACGAGCAGTACTTC. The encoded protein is CASSRGVRYEQYF.

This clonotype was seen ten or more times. The CDR3 reads CASRLRESTDTQYF. The CDR3 nucleotides are TGTGCCAGCAGGCTCAGGGAAAGCACAGATACGCAGTATTTT. V and J are TRBV12-3 or TRBV12-4 and TRBJ2-3, with TRBD1 as a possible D gene (5 bases). The V and J ends lost 6 bases and 0 bases respectively, with 10 bases between them. The length of the CDR3 is 14 residues.

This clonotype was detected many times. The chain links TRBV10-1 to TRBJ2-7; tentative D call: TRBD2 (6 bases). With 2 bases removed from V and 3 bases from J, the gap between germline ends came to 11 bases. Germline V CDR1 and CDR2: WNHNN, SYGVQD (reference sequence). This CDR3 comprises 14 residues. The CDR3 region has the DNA TGCGCCAGCAGTGAGCGGGGGACGATCTACGAGCAGTACTTC. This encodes CASSERGTIYEQYF.

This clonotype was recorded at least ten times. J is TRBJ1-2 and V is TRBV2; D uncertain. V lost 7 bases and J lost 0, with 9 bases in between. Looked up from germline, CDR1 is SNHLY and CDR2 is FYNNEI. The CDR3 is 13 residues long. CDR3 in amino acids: CASIGEPNYGYTF. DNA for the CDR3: TGTGCCAGCATCGGAGAGCCTAACTATGGCTACACCTTC. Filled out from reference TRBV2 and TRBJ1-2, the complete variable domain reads EPEVTQTPSHQVTQMGQEVILRCVPISNHLYFYWYRQILGQKVEFLVSFYNNEISEKSEIFDDQFSVERPDGSNFTLKIRSTKLEDSAMYFCASIGEPNYGYTFGSGTRLTVV.

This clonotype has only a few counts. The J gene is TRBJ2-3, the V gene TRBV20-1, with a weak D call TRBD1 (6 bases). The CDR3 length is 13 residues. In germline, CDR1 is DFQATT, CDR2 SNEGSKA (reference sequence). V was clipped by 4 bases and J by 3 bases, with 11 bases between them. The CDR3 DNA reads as TGCAGTGCTACGGACAGAAGGACAGATACGCAGTATTTT. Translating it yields CSATDRRTDTQYF.

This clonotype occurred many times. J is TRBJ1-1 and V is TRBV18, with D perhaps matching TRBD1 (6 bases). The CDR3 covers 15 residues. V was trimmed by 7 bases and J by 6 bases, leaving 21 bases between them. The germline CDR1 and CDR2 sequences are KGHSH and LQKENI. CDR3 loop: CASYGRTRGTPEAFF. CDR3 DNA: TGTGCCAGCTATGGGAGAACAAGGGGGACCCCTGAAGCTTTCTTT.

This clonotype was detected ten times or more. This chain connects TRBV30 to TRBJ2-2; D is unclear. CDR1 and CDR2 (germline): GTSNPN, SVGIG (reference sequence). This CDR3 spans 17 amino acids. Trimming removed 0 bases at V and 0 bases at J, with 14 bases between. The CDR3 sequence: CAWSVRYSKSNTGELFF. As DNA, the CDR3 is TGTGCCTGGAGTGTACGATACAGTAAATCGAACACCGGGGAGCTGTTTTTT. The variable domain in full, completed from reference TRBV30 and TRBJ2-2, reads SQTIHQWPATLVQPVGSPLSLECTVEGTSNPNLYWYRQAAGRGLQLLFYSVGIGQISSEVPQNLSASRPQDRQFILSSKKLLLSDSGFYLCAWSVRYSKSNTGELFFGEGSRLTVL.

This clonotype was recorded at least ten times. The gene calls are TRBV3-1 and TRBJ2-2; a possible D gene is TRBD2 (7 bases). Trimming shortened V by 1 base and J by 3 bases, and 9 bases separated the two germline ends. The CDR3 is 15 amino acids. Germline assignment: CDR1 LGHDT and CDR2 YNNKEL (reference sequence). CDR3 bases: TGTGCCAGCAGCCAAGGGGGGGGCCACACCGGGGAGCTGTTTTTT. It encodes CASSQGGGHTGELFF.

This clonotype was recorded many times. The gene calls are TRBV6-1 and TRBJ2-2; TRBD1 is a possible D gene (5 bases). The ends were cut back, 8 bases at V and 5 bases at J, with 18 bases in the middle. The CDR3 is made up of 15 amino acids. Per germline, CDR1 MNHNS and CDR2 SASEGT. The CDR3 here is CASALGQAGTGELFF. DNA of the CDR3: TGTGCCAGCGCCCTGGGGCAGGCCGGTACCGGGGAGCTGTTTTTT.

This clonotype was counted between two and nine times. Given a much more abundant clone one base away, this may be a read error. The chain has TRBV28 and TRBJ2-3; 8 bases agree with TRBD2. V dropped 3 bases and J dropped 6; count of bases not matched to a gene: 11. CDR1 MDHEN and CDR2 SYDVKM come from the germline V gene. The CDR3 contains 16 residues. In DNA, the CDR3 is TGTGCCAGCAGTTTTGTAGCGGGGAGGTGGGGGGATACGCAGTATTTT. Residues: CASSFVAGRWGDTQYF.

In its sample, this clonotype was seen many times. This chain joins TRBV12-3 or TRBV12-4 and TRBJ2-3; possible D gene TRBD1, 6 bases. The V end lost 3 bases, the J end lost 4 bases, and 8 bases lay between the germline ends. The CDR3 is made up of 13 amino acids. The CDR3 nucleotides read TGTGCCAGCAGTTTGTACAGGGCAGATACGCAGTATTTT. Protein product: CASSLYRADTQYF.

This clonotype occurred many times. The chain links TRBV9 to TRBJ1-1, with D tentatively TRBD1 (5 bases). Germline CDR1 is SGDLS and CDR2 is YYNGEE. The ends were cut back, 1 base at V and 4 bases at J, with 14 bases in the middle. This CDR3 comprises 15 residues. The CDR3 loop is CASSVNWQGGTEAFF. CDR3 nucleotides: TGTGCCAGCAGCGTAAATTGGCAGGGTGGCACTGAAGCTTTCTTT.

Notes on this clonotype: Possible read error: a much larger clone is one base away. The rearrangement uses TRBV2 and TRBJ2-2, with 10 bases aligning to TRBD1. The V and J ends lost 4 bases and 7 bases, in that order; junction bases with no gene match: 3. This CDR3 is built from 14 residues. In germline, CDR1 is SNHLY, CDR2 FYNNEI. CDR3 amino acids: CASSGDRGVGELFF. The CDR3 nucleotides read TGTGCCAGCAGTGGGGACAGGGGCGTCGGGGAGCTGTTTTTT.

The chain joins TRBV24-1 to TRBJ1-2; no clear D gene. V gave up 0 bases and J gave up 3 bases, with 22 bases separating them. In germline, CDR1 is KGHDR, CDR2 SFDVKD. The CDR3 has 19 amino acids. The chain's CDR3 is CATSDLHSYWIPGDYGYTF. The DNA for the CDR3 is TGTGCCACCAGTGATTTGCACTCTTACTGGATCCCTGGAGACTATGGCTACACCTTC.

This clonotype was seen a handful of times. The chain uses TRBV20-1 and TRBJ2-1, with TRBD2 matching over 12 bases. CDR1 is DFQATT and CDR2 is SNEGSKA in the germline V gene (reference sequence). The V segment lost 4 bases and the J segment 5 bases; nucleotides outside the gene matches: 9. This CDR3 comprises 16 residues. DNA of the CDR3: TGCAGTGCTATAGGGACTAGCGGGCGGACTCACAATGAGCAGTTCTTC. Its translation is CSAIGTSGRTHNEQFF.

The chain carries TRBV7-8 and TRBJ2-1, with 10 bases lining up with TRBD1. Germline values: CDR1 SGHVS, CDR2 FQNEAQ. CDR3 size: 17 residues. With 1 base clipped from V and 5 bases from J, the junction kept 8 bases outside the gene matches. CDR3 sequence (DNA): TGTGCCAGCAGCTTAGATGTTCCCGGGACAGGGGACAATGAGCAGTTCTTC. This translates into CASSLDVPGTGDNEQFF. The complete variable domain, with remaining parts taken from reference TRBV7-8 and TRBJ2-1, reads GAGVSQSPRYKVAKRGQDVALRCDPISGHVSLFWYQQALGQGPEFLTYFQNEAQLDKSGLPSDRFFAERPEGSVSTLKIQRTQQEDSAVYLCASSLDVPGTGDNEQFFGPGTRLTVL.

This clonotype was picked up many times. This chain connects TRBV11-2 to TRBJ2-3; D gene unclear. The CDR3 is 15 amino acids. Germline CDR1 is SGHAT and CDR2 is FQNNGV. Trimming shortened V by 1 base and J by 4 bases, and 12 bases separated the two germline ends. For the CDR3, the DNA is TGTGCCAGCAGCTTAGGGAAAACGGGTGCAGATACGCAGTATTTT. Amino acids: CASSLGKTGADTQYF.

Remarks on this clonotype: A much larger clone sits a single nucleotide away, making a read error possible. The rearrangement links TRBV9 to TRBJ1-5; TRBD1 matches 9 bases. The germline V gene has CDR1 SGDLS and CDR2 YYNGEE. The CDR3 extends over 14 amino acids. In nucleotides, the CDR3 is TGTGCCAGCAGCCCCGGGACAGGGTTTCAGCCCCGGCATTTT. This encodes CASSPGTGFQPRHF.

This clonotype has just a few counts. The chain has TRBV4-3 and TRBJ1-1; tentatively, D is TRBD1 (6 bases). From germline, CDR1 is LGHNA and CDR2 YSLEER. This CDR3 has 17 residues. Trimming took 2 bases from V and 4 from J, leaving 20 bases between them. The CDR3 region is CASSQRWVQGMSTEAFF. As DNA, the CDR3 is TGCGCCAGCAGCCAACGTTGGGTGCAGGGGATGAGCACTGAAGCTTTCTTT.

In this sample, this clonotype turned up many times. The CDR3 DNA is TGTGCCAGCAGTTTATATCTTGGGTCCTACGAGCAGTACTTC. It encodes CASSLYLGSYEQYF. The J gene is TRBJ2-7, the V gene TRBV27; D remains unclear. Germline CDR1 MNHEY, CDR2 SMNVEV (reference sequence). The CDR3 extends over 14 amino acids. Trimming pared 1 base from V and 1 base from J, leaving 8 bases between.

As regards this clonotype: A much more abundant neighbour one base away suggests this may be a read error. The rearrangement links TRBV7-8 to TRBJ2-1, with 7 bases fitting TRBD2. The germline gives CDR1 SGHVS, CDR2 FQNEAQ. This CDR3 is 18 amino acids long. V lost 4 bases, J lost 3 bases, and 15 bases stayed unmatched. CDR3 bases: TGTGCCAGCAGCTCCGTCATTAACGGGGGGTTTGTCTACAATGAGCAGTTCTTC. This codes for CASSSVINGGFVYNEQFF. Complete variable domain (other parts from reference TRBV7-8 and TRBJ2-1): GAGVSQSPRYKVAKRGQDVALRCDPISGHVSLFWYQQALGQGPEFLTYFQNEAQLDKSGLPSDRFFAERPEGSVSTLKIQRTQQEDSAVYLCASSSVINGGFVYNEQFFGPGTRLTVL.

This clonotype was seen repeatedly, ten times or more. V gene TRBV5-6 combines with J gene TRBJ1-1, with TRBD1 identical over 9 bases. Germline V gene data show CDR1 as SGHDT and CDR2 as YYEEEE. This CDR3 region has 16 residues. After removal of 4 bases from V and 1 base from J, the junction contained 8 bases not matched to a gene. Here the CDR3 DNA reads TGTGCCAGCAGCCCAGACAGGGGGTTAAAGAACACTGAAGCTTTCTTT. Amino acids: CASSPDRGLKNTEAFF.

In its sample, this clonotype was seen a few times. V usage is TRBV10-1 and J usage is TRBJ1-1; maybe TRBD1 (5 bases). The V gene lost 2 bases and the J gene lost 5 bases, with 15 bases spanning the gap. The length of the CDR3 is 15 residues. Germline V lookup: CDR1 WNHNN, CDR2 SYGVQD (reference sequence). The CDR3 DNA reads TGCGCCAGCAGTGAGCCTAATGGGGCGCGGACTGAAGCTTTCTTT. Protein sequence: CASSEPNGARTEAFF.

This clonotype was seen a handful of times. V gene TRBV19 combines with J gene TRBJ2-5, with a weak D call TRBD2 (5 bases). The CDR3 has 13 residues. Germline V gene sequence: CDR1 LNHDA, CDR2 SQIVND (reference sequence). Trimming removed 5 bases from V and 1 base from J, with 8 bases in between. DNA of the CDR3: TGTGCCAGTAGTCCCGGGATCCAAGAGACCCAGTACTTC. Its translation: CASSPGIQETQYF.

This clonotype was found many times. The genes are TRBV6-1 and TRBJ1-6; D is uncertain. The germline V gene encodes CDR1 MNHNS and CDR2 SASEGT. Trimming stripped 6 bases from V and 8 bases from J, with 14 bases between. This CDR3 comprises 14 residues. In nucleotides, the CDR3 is TGTGCCAGCAGGGTGGGAACTGGAGATTCACCCCTCCACTTT. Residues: CASRVGTGDSPLHF.

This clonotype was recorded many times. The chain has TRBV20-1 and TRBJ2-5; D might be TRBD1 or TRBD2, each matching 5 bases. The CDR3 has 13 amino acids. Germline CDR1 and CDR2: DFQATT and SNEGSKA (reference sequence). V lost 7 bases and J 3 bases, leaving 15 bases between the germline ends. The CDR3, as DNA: TGCAGTGTTGGGACGGCCTCGGAAGAGACCCAGTACTTC. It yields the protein CSVGTASEETQYF.